This entry is about one TCR beta chain. The data originate from a study of T cell changes during pregnancy in multiple sclerosis. The CDR3 spans 16 residues. Deletions cut 0 bases from V and 4 bases from J, with 16 bases between. Germline V lookup: CDR1 MNHNY, CDR2 SVGAGI (reference sequence). The data were produced by immunoSEQ multiplex PCR, yet TCRdb's version contains in-frame clones alone and is incomplete. This sample has 45,000 to 50,000 clones, with 90% to 95% found just once. The chain is built from TRBV6-6 and TRBJ2-7, with a tentative D call TRBD2 (6 bases). The source material was CD8+ T cells from peripheral blood mononuclear cells, sampled in the first trimester of pregnancy. The source is a female donor with multiple sclerosis, enrolled in a pregnancy study. The CDR3 loop is CASSYSTRDPEYEQYF. In nucleotides, the CDR3 is TGTGCCAGCAGTTACTCGACGCGGGACCCCGAATACGAGCAGTACTTC.